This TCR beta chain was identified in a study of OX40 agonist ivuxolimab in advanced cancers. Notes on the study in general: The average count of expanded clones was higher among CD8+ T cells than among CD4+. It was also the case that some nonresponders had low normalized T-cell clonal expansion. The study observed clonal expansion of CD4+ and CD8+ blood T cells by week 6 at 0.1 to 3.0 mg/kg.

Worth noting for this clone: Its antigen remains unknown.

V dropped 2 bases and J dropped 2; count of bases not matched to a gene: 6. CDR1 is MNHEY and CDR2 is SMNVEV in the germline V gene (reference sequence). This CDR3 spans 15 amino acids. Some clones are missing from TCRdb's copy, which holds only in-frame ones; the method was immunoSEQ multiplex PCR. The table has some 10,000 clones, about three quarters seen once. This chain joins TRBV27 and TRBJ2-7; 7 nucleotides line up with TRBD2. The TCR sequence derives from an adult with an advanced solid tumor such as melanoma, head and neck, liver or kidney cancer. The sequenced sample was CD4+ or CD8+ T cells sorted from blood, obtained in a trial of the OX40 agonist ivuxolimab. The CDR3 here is CASSLRGGGTYEQYF. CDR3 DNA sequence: TGTGCCAGCAGTTTACGCGGCGGGGGAACCTACGAGCAGTACTTC.